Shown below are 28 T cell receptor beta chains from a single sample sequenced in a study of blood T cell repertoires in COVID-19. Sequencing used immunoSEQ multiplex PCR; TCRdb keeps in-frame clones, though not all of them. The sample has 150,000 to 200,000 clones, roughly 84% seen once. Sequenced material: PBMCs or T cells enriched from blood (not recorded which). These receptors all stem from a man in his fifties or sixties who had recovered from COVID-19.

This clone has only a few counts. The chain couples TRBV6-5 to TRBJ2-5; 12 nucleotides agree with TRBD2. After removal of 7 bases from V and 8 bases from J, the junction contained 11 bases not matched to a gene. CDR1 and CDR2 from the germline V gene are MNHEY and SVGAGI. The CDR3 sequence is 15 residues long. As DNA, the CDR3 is TGTGCCAGCACCCTAAGGCCTAGCGGGGGGGAAACCCAGTACTTC. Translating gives CASTLRPSGGETQYF.

This chain's CDR3 is CASSPTSGRGSYNEQFF. As DNA, the CDR3 is TGTGCCAGCAGCCCAACTAGCGGGAGAGGTTCCTACAATGAGCAGTTCTTC. The gene calls are TRBV3-1 (or the pseudogene TRBV3-2) and TRBJ2-1; 11 nucleotides align to TRBD2. Germline V gene data show CDR1 as LGHDT and CDR2 as YNNKEL (reference sequence). This CDR3 is built from 17 residues. V shed 4 bases and J 1 base; nucleotides not matched to a gene: 6.

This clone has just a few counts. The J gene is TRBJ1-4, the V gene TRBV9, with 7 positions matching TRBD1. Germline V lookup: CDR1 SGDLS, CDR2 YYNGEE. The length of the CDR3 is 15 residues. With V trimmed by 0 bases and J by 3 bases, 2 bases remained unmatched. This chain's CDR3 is CASSVGTGANEKLFF. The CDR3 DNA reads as TGTGCCAGCAGCGTAGGAACAGGGGCTAATGAAAAACTGTTTTTT.

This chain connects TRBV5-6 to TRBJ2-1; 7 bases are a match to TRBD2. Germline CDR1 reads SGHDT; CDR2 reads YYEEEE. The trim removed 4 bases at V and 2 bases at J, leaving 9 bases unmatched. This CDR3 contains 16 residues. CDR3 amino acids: CASSPSLADAYNEQFF. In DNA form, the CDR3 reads TGTGCCAGCAGCCCTAGCCTAGCGGATGCCTACAATGAGCAGTTCTTC.

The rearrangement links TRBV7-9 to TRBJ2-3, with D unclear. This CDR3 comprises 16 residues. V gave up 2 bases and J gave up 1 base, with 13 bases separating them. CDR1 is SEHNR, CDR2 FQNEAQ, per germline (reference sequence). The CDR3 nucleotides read TGTGCCAGCAGCTTAACCCTCCCTACGCGCACAGATACGCAGTATTTT. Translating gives CASSLTLPTRTDTQYF.

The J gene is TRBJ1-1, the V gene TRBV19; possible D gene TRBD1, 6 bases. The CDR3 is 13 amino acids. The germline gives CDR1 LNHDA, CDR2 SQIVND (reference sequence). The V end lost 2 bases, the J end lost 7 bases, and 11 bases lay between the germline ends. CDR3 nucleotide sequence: TGTGCCAGTAGTATAATCCAGGGGAGTGAAGCTTTCTTT. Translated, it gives CASSIIQGSEAFF.

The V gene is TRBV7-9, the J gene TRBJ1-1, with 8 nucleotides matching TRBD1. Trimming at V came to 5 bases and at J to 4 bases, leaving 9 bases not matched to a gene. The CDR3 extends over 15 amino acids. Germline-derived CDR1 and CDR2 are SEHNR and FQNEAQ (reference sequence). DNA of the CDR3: TGTGCCAGCAGCGCATCCGACACAGGGGGCACTGAAGCTTTCTTT. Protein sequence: CASSASDTGGTEAFF.

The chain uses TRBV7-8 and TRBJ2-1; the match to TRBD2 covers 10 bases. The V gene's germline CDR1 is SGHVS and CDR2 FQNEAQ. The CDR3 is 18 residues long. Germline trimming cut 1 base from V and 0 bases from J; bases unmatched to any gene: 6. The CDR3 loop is CASSLVRSSGSSYNEQFF. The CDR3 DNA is TGTGCCAGCAGCTTAGTCAGATCTAGCGGGAGCTCCTACAATGAGCAGTTCTTC.

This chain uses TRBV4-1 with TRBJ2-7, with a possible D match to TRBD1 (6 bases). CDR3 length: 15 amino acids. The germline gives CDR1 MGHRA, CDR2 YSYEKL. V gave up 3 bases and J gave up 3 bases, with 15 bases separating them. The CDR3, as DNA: TGCGCCAGCAGCCAGTTACAGGGTGTCGGCTACGAGCAGTACTTC. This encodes CASSQLQGVGYEQYF.

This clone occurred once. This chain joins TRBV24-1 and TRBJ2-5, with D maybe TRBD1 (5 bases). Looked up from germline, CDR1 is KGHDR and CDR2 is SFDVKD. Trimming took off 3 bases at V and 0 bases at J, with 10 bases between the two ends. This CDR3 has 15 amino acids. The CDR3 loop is CATSDAGSYQETQYF. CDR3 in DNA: TGTGCCACCAGTGATGCAGGGTCGTACCAAGAGACCCAGTACTTC.

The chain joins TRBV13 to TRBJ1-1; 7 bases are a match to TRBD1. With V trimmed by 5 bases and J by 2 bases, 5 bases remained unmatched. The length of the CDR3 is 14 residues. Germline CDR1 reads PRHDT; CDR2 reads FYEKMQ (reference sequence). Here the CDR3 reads CASSTRQGNTEAFF. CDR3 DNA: TGTGCCAGCAGCACTAGACAGGGTAACACTGAAGCTTTCTTT.

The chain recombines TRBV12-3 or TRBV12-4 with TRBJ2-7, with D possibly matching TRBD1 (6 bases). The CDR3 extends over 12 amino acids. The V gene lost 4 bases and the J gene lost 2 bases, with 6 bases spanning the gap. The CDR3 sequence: CASSWTAYEQYF. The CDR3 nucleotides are TGTGCCAGCAGTTGGACAGCCTACGAGCAGTACTTC.

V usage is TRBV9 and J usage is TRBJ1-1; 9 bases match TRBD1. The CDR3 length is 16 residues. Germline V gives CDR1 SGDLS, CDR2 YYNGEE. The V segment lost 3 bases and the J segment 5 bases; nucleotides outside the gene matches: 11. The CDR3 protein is CASSAVAGTGRTEAFF. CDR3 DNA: TGTGCCAGCAGCGCCGTTGCTGGGACAGGGCGAACTGAAGCTTTCTTT. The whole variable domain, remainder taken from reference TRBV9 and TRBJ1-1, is DSGVTQTPKHLITATGQRVTLRCSPRSGDLSVYWYQQSLDQGLQFLIQYYNGEERAKGNILERFSAQQFPDLHSELNLSSLELGDSALYFCASSAVAGTGRTEAFFGQGTRLTVV.

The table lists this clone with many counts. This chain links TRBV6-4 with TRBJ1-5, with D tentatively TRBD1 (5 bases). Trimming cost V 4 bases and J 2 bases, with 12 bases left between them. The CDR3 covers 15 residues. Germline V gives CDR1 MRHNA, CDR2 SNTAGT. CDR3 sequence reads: CASSGTGDGNQPQHF. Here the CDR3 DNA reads TGTGCCAGCAGTGGAACAGGTGATGGCAATCAGCCCCAGCATTTT.

As DNA, the CDR3 is TGTGCCAGCAGCCCCGCCCATAGAGAGACCCAGTACTTC. Its protein is CASSPAHRETQYF. V and J are TRBV7-8 and TRBJ2-5; D remains ambiguous. Looked up from germline, CDR1 is SGHVS and CDR2 is FQNEAQ. The CDR3 runs 13 residues. V was trimmed by 5 bases and J by 4 bases, leaving 11 bases between them.

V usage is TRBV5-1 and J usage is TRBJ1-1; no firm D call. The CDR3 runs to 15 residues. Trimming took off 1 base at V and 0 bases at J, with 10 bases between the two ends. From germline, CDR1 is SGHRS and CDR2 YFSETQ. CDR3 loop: CASSLRRAVNTEAFF. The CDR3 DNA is TGCGCCAGCAGCTTGAGGAGGGCGGTGAACACTGAAGCTTTCTTT.

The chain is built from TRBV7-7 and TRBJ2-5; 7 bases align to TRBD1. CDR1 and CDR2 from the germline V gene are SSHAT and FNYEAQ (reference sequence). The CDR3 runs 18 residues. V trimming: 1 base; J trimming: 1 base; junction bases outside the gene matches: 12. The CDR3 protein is CASSLGRRRGGLQETQYF. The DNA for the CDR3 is TGTGCCAGCAGCTTAGGGAGGCGGCGAGGGGGCCTCCAAGAGACCCAGTACTTC.

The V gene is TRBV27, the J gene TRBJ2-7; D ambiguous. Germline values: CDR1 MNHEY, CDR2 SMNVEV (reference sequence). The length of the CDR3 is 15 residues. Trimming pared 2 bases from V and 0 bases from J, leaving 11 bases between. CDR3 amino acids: CASSLEALSSYEQYF. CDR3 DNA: TGTGCCAGCAGTTTAGAGGCCCTAAGCTCCTACGAGCAGTACTTC.

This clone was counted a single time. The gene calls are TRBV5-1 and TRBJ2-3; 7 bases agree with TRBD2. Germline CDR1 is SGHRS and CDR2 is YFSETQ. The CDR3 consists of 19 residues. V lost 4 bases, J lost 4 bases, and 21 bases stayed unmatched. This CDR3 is CASSTKARNVAGGADTQYF. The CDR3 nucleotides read TGCGCCAGCAGCACCAAAGCAAGGAACGTAGCGGGTGGGGCAGATACGCAGTATTTT. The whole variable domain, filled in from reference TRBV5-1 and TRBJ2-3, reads KAGVTQTPRYLIKTRGQQVTLSCSPISGHRSVSWYQQTPGQGLQFLFEYFSETQRNKGNFPGRFSGRQFSNSRSEMNVSTLELGDSALYLCASSTKARNVAGGADTQYFGPGTRLTVL.

The CDR3 here is CASSLVTSGARSYEQYF. The CDR3 region has the DNA TGTGCCAGCAGCTTAGTGACTAGCGGGGCCCGCTCCTACGAGCAGTACTTC. V gene TRBV7-8 combines with J gene TRBJ2-7; 11 bases are shared with TRBD2. V lost 1 base, J lost 0 bases, and 5 bases stayed unmatched. The germline gives CDR1 SGHVS, CDR2 FQNEAQ. The CDR3 contains 17 residues.

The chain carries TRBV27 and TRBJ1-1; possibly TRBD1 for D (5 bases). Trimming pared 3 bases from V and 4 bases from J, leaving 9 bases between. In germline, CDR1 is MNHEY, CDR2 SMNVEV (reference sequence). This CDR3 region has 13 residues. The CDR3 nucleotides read TGTGCCAGCAGTTTCCAGGGTTTCACTGAAGCTTTCTTT. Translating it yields CASSFQGFTEAFF.

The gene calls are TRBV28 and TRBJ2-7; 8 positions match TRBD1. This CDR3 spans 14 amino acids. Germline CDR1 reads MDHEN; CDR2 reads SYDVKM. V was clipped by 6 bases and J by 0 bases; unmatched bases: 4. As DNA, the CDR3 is TGTGCCAGCAGGCGGACAGGGAGCTCCTACGAGCAGTACTTC. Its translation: CASRRTGSSYEQYF. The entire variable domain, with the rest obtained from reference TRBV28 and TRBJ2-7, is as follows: DVKVTQSSRYLVKRTGEKVFLECVQDMDHENMFWYRQDPGLGLRLIYFSYDVKMKEKGDIPEGYSVSREKKERFSLILESASTNQTSMYLCASRRTGSSYEQYFGPGTRLTVT.

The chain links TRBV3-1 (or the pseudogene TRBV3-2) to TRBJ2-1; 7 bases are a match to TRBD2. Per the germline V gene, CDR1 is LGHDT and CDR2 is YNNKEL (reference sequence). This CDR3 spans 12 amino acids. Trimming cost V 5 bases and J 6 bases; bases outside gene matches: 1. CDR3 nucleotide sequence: TGTGCCAGCAGCAGACTAGCCAATGAGCAGTTCTTC. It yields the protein CASSRLANEQFF.

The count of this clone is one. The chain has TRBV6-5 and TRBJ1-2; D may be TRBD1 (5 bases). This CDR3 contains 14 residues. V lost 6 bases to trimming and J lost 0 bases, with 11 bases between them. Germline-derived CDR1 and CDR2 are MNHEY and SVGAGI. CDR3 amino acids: CASRDTPSNYGYTF. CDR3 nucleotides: TGTGCCAGCAGGGACACTCCTTCTAACTATGGCTACACCTTC.

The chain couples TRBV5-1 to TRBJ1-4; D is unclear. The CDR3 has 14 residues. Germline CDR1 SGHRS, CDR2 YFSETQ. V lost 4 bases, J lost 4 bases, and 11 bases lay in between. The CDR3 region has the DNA TGCGCCAGCAGCAGGGAGGGCCTTAATGAAAAACTGTTTTTT. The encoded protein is CASSREGLNEKLFF.

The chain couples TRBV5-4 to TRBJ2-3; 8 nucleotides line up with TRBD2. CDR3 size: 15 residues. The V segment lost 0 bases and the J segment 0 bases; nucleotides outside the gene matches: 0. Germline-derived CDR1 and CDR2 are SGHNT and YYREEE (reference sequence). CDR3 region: CASSLGGGSTDTQYF. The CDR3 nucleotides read TGTGCCAGCAGCTTGGGCGGGGGGAGCACAGATACGCAGTATTTT.

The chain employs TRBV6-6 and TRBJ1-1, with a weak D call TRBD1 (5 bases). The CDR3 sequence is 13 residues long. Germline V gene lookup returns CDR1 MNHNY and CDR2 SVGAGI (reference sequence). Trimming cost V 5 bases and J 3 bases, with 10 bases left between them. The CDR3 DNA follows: TGTGCCAGCAGTCCAGGGATTGACACTGAAGCTTTCTTT. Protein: CASSPGIDTEAFF.

The CDR3: CASSAGDRGRGFEQFF. CDR3 sequence (DNA): TGTGCCAGCAGCGCCGGGGACAGGGGGCGAGGTTTTGAGCAGTTCTTC. The chain combines TRBV9 with TRBJ2-1; 12 bases are a match to TRBD1. The V and J ends lost 3 bases and 9 bases, in that order; junction bases with no gene match: 10. The CDR3 is made up of 16 amino acids. CDR1 SGDLS and CDR2 YYNGEE come from the germline V gene.